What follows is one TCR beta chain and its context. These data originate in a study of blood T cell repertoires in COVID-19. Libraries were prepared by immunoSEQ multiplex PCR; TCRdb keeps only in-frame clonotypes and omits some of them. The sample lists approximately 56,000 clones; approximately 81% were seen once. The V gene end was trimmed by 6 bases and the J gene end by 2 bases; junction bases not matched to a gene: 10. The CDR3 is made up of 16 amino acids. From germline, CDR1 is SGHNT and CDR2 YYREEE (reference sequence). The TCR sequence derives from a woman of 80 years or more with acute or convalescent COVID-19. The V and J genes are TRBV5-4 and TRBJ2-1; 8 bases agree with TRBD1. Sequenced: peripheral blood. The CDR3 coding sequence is TGTGCCAGCACCTTATCAGGGGGCAACGCCTACAATGAGCAGTTCTTC. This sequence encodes CASTLSGGNAYNEQFF.